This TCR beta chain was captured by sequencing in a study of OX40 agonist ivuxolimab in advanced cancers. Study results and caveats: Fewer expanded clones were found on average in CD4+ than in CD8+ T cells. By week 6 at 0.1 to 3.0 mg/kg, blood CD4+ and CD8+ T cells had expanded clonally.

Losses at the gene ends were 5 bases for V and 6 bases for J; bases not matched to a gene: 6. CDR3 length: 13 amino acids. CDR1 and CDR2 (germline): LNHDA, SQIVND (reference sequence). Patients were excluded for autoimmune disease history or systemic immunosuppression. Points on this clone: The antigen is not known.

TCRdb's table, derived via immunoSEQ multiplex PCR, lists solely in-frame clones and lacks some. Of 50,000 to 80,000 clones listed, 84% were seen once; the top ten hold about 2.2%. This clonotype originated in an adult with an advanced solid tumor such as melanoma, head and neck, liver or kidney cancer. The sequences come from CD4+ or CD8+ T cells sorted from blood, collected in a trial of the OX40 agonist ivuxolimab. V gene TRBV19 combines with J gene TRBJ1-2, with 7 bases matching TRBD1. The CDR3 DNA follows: TGTGCCAGTAGTGTCTGGACAGGAAATGGCTACACCTTC. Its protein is CASSVWTGNGYTF.